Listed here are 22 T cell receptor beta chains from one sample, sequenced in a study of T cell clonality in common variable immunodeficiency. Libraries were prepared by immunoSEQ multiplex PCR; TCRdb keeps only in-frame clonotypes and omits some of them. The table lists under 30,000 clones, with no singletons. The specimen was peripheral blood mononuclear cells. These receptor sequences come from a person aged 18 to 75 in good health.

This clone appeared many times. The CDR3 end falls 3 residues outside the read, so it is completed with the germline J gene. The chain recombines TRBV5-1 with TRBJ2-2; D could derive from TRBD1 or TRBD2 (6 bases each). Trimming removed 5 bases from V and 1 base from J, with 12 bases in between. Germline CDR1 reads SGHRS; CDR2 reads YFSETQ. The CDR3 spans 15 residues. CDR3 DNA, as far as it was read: TGCGCCAGCAGTGCGGGACACTGGAACACCGGGGAG. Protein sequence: CASSAGHWNTGE. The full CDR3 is CASSAGHWNTGELFF.

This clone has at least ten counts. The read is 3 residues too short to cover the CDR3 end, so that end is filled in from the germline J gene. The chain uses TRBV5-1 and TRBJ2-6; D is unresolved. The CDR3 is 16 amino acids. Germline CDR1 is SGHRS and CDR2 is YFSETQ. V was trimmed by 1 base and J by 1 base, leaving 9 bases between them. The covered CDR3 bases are TGCGCCAGCAGCTTGACGGGTAGGTCTGGGGCCAACGTC. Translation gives CASSLTGRSGANV. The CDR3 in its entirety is CASSLTGRSGANVLTF.

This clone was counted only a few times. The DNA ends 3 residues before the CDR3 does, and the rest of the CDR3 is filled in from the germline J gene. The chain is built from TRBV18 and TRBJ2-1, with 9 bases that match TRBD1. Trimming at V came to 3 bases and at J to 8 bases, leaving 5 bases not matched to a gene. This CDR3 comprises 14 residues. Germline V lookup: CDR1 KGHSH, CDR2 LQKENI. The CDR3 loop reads CASSPGQGFHEQFF. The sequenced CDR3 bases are TGTGCCAGCTCACCGGGACAGGGTTTCCATGAG.

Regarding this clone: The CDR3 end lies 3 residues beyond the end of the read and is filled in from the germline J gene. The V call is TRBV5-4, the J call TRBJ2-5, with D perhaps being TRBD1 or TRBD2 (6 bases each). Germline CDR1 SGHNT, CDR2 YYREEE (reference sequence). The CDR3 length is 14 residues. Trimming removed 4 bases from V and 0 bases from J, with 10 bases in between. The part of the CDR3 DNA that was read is TGTGCCAGCAGCACGGAGGGGGACCAAGAGACC. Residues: CASSTEGDQET. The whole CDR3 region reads CASSTEGDQETQYF.

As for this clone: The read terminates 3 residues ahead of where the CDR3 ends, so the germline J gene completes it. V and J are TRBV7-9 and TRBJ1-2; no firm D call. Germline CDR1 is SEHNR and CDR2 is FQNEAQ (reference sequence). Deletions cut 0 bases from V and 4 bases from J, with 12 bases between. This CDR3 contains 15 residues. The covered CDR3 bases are TGTGCCAGCAGCTTAGCTCCGGGGTCTGGCTATGGC. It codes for CASSLAPGSGYG. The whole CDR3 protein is CASSLAPGSGYGYTF.

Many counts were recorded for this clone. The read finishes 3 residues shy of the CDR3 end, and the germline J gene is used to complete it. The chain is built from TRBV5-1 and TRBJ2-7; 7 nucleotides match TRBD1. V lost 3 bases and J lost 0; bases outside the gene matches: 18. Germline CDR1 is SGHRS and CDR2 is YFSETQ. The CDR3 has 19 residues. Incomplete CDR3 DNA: TGCGCCAGCAGCTCAGGGACAGCGATTACCCGTCAGAGCTCCTACGAG. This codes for CASSSGTAITRQSSYE. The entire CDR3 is CASSSGTAITRQSSYEQYF.

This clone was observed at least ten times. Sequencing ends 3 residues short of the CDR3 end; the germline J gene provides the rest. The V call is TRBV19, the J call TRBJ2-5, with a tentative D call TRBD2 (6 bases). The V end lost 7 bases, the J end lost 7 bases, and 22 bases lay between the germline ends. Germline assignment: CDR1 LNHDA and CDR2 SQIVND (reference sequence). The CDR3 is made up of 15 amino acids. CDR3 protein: CASKASVGGLGTQYF. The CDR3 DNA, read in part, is TGTGCCAGTAAAGCGAGCGTGGGGGGTCTCGGGACC.

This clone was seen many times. CDR3 DNA (partial): TGTGCCAGCAGCCAAGCGGAAGGGGTTGGC. It yields the protein CASSQAEGVG. The full CDR3 protein reads CASSQAEGVGYTF. V and J are TRBV14 and TRBJ1-2; D may be TRBD1 (5 bases). The read falls 3 residues short of the CDR3 end, and the missing part is taken from the germline J gene. Germline V lookup: CDR1 SGHDN, CDR2 FVKESK. Trimming pared 1 base from V and 7 bases from J, leaving 10 bases between. The CDR3 spans 13 residues.

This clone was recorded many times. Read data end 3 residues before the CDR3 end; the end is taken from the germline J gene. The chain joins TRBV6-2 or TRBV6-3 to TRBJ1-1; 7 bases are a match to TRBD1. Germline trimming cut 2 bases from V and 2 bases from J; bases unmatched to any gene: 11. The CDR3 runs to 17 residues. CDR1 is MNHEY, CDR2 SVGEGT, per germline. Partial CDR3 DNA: TGTGCCAGCAGTTACGAGGCAGGGGGTATTAGAAACACTGAA. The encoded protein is CASSYEAGGIRNTE. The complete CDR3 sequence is CASSYEAGGIRNTEAFF.

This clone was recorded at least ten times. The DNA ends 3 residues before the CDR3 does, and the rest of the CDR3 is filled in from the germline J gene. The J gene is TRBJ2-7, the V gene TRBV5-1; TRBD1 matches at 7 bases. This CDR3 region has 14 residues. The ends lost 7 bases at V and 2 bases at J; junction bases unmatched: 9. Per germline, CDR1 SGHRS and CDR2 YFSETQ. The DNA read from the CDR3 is TGCGCCAGCTCGCCATCGACAGGGCCCTACGAG. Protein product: CASSPSTGPYE. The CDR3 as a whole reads CASSPSTGPYEQYF.

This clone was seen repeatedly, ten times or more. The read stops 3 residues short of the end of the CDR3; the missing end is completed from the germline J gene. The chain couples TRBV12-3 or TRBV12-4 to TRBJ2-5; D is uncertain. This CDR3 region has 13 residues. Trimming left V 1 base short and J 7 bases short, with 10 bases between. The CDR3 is CASSLGLKGTQYF. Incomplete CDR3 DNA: TGTGCCAGCAGTTTAGGGCTGAAGGGGACC.

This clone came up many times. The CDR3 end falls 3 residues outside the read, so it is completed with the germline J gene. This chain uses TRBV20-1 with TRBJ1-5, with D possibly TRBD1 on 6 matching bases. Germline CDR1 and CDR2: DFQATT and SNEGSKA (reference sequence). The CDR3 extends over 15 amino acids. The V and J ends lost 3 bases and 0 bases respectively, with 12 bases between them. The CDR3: CSASDRTYSNQPQHF. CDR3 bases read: TGCAGTGCTAGCGACAGGACTTATAGCAATCAGCCC.

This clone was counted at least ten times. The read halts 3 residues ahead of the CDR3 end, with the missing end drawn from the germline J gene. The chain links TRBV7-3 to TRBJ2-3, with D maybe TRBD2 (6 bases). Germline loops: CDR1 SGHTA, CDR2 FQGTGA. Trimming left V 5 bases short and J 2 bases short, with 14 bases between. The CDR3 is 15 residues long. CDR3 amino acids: CASSQSGPDTDTQYF. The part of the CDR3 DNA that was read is TGTGCCAGCAGCCAGAGCGGGCCAGACACAGATACG.

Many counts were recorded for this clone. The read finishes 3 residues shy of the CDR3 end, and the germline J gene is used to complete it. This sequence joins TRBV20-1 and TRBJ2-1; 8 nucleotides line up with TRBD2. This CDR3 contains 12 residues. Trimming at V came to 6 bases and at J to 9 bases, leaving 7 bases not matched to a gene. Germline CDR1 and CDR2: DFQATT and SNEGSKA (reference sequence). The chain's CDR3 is CSAESGGGEQFF. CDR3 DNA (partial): TGCAGTGCCGAGTCGGGAGGGGGTGAG.

CDR3 sequence: CASRDSEGAEAFF. The sequenced part of the CDR3 DNA is TGTGCCAGCCGCGACAGTGAGGGGGCTGAA. The chain has TRBV2 and TRBJ1-1, with D possibly being TRBD1 (6 bases). Coverage ceases 3 residues before the CDR3 finishes, and the germline J gene fills in the end. The CDR3 loop spans 13 amino acids. Trimming removed 8 bases at V and 6 bases at J, with 16 bases between. Germline V gives CDR1 SNHLY, CDR2 FYNNEI.

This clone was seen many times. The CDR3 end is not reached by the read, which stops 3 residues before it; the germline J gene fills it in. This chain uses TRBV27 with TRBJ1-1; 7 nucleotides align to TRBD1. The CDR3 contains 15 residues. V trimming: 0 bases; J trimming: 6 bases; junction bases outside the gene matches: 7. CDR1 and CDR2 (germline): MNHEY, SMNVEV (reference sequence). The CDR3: CASSLSPRTGSEAFF. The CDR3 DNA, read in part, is TGTGCCAGCAGTTTATCCCCGAGGACAGGCTCTGAA.

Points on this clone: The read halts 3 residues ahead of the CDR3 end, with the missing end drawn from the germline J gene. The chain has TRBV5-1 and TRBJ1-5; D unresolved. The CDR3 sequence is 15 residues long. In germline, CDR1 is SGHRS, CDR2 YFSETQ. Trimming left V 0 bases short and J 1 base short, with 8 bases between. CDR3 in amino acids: CASSLEGQSNQPQHF. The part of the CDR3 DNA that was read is TGCGCCAGCAGCTTGGAAGGGCAGAGCAATCAGCCC.

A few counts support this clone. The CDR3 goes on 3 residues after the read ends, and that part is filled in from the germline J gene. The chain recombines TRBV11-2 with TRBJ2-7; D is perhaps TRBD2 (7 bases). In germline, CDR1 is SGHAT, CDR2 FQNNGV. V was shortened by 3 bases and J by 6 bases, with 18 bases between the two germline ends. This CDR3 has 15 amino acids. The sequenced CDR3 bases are TGTGCCAGCAGCTTGGGGGGGGCAGGGAATACCGAG. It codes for CASSLGGAGNTE. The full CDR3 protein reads CASSLGGAGNTEQYF.

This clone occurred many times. The covered CDR3 bases are TGTGCCAGTAGTATATGGACACAAAAAAATCAGCCC. It specifies CASSIWTQKNQP. The entire CDR3 reads CASSIWTQKNQPQHF. The chain combines TRBV19 with TRBJ1-5; a weak D match, TRBD1 (5 bases). The read falls 3 residues short of the CDR3 end, and the missing part is taken from the germline J gene. The CDR3 loop spans 15 amino acids. Trimming took 2 bases from V and 4 from J, leaving 12 bases between them. The germline CDR1 and CDR2 sequences are LNHDA and SQIVND (reference sequence).

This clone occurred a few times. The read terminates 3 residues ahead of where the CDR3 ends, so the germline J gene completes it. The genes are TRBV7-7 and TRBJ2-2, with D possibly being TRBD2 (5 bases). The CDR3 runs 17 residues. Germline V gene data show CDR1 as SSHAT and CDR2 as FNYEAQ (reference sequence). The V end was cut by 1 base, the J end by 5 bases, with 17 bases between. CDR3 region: CASSLVSGSERTGELFF. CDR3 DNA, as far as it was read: TGTGCCAGCAGCTTAGTGTCGGGGTCAGAAAGAACCGGGGAG.

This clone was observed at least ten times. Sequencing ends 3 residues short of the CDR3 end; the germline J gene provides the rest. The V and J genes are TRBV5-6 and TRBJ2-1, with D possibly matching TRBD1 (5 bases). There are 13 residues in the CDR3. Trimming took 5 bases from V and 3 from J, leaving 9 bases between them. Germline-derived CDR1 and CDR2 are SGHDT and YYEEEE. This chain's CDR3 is CASRPGFYNEQFF. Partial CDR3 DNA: TGTGCCAGCAGGCCAGGGTTCTACAATGAG.

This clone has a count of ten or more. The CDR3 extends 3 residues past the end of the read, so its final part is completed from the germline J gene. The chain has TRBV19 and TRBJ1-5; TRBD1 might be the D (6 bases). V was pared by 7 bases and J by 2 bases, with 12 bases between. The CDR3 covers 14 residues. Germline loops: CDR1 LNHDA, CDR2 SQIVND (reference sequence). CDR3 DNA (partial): TGTGCCAGTAAAATTTCAGGGGGCAATCAGCCC. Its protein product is CASKISGGNQP. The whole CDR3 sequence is CASKISGGNQPQHF.